The next 18 T cell receptor beta chains were all read from a single sample in a study of T cells expressing NK-cell markers. TCRdb reprocessed the 5' RACE reads, with one entry per CDR3 protein and no DNA. Seen in this sample are about 170,000 distinct CDR3 sequences; the ten most common clones hold 20%. The sequenced material came from blood T cells: a sorted CD56 or NKG2C T cell subset, CD4+ or CD8+ T cells, or bulk PBMC T cells (not recorded which). The receptors were gathered from a man aged 18 to 69 in good health.

V usage is TRBV28 and J usage is TRBJ2-2; without DNA, the TCRdb call of TRBD2 cannot be checked. Germline V gene sequence: CDR1 MDHEN, CDR2 SYDVKM. This CDR3 contains 18 residues. The CDR3 here is CASRITSSGGASTGELFF.

The J gene is TRBJ2-6, the V gene TRBV6-1; there is no DNA to check the TCRdb D call of TRBD2. In germline, CDR1 is MNHNS, CDR2 SASEGT. The CDR3 is 16 residues long. This CDR3 reads CASSGSGGAGANVLTF.

This rearrangement joins TRBV6-1 to TRBJ2-5; there is no DNA to check the TCRdb D call of TRBD1. Germline CDR1 is MNHNS and CDR2 is SASEGT. The CDR3 spans 15 residues. The CDR3 sequence: CASSEDGAGWGTQYF.

This chain links TRBV6-1 with TRBJ2-1; TCRdb calls TRBD1, which cannot be checked without DNA. Germline CDR1 MNHNS, CDR2 SASEGT. The CDR3 runs to 16 residues. CDR3 sequence: CASSEAYRGLYNEQFF.

The V call is TRBV4-2, the J call TRBJ2-7; TCRdb lists TRBD1, though no DNA is available to test this call. The CDR3 is made up of 16 amino acids. The germline CDR1 and CDR2 sequences are LGHNA and YNFKEQ. This CDR3 reads CASSHSLGRASYEQYF.

V gene TRBV7-8 combines with J gene TRBJ1-3. In germline, CDR1 is SGHVS, CDR2 FQNEAQ. The CDR3 has 15 residues. The CDR3 here is CASSLGPGNGNTIYF.

V and J are TRBV28 and TRBJ2-5; TCRdb lists TRBD2, though no DNA is available to test this call. Per the germline V gene, CDR1 is MDHEN and CDR2 is SYDVKM. The CDR3 covers 15 residues. The CDR3 here is CASSLSGTSWETQYF.

The chain carries TRBV3-1 and TRBJ2-7. The CDR3 has 15 residues. CDR1 is LGHDT and CDR2 is YNNKEL in the germline V gene (reference sequence). CDR3 protein: CASSQDRQETYEQYF.

The J gene is TRBJ2-3, the V gene TRBV12-3 or TRBV12-4; TCRdb's D gene call, TRBD1, goes unchecked for lack of DNA. This CDR3 region has 18 residues. The chain's CDR3 is CASSLAEQVRIGTDTQYF.

V gene TRBV4-2 combines with J gene TRBJ2-1; TCRdb's assignment of TRBD1 cannot be checked, as there is no DNA. The CDR3 contains 14 residues. In germline, CDR1 is LGHNA, CDR2 YNFKEQ. The CDR3 sequence: CASSRAGAYNEQFF.

The genes are TRBV12-3 or TRBV12-4 and TRBJ2-7; TCRdb proposes TRBD1, but this gene call is untestable without DNA. The CDR3 consists of 14 residues. CDR3 residues: CASSHRGETYEQYF.

V usage is TRBV12-3 or TRBV12-4 and J usage is TRBJ2-7; TCRdb reports TRBD1, a call that lacks DNA to check it against. The CDR3 is 14 residues long. Here the CDR3 reads CASQLGGRFDEQYF.

The chain is built from TRBV12-3 or TRBV12-4 and TRBJ1-2. The CDR3 spans 15 residues. The CDR3 loop reads CASSLTPPQASGYTF.

V usage is TRBV6-1 and J usage is TRBJ1-4; the TCRdb call, TRBD1, lacks DNA for checking. The CDR3 loop spans 15 amino acids. CDR1 MNHNS and CDR2 SASEGT come from the germline V gene. CDR3 sequence: CASSEADRVGEKLFF.

The V and J genes are TRBV13 and TRBJ1-6. The CDR3 loop spans 16 amino acids. Germline V CDR1 and CDR2: PRHDT, FYEKMQ (reference sequence). The CDR3: CASSLGADPYNSPLHF.

The rearrangement uses TRBV13 and TRBJ2-7; the TCRdb D gene call, TRBD1, has no DNA to confirm it. The CDR3 is 15 residues long. Germline-derived CDR1 and CDR2 are PRHDT and FYEKMQ (reference sequence). This CDR3 is CASSFSGTGVYEQYF.

The CDR3: CASSHDRVNTEAFF. This chain uses TRBV13 with TRBJ1-1; TCRdb designates TRBD1, a call that cannot be tested without DNA. The CDR3 covers 14 residues. The germline V gene encodes CDR1 PRHDT and CDR2 FYEKMQ (reference sequence).

The chain employs TRBV4-1 and TRBJ2-5; TCRdb outputs TRBD1, but without DNA this stays unchecked. CDR3 size: 15 residues. CDR1 is MGHRA and CDR2 is YSYEKL in the germline V gene. CDR3 region: CASSHPTRGTETQYF.